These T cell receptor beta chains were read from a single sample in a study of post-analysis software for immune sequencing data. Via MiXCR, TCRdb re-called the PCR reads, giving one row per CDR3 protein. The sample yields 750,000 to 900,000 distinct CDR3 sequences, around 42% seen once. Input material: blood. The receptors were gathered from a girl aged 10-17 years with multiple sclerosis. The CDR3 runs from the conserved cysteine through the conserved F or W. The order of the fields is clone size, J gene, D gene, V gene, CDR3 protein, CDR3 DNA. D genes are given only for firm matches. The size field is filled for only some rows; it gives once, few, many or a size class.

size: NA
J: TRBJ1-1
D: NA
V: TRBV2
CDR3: CASSVNQGTNTEAFF
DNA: TGTGCCAGCAGTGTCAATCAGGGGACGAACACTGAAGCTTTCTTT

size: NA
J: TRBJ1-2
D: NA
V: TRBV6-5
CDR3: CASRVAAANYGYTF
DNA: TGTGCCAGCAGGGTCGCTGCAGCTAACTATGGCTACACCTTC

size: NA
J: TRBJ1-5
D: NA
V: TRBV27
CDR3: CASSWYSNQPQHF
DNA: TGTGCCAGCAGTTGGTATAGCAATCAGCCCCAGCATTTT

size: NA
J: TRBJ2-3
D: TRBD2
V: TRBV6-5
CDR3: CASRTRLAGTDTQYF
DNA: TGTGCCAGCAGAACCCGACTAGCGGGCACAGATACGCAGTATTTT

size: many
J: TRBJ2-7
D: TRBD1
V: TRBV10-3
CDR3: CAISGQGALSGEQYF
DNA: TGTGCCATCAGCGGTCAGGGGGCTTTGTCTGGGGAGCAGTACTTC

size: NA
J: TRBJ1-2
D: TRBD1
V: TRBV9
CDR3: CASSALTGGRGYTF
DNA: TGTGCCAGCAGCGCCCTGACAGGGGGCAGGGGCTACACCTTC

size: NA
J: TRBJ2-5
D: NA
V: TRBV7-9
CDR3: CASSSRATASGETQYF
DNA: TGTGCCAGCAGCTCCAGAGCGACAGCGAGTGGGGAGACCCAGTACTTC

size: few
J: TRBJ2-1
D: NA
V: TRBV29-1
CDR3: CSVGGRGVFNEQFF
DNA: TGCAGCGTGGGGGGCAGGGGGGTATTCAATGAGCAGTTCTTC

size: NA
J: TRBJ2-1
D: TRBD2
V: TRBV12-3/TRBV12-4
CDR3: CASTPGLGYEQFF
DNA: TGTGCCAGCACCCCGGGACTAGGATATGAGCAGTTCTTT

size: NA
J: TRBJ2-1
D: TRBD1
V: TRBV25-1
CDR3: CASGQGYNEQFF
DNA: TGTGCCAGCGGACAGGGTTACAATGAGCAGTTCTTC

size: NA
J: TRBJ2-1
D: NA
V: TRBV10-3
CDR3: CAISEGANEQFF
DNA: TGTGCCATCAGTGAAGGGGCAAATGAGCAGTTCTTC

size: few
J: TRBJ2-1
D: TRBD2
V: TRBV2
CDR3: CASRAMGLAGGPGFF
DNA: TGTGCCAGCAGAGCGATGGGACTAGCGGGAGGGCCTGGGTTCTTC

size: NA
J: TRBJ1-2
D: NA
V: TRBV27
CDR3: CASSLSGGGYGYTF
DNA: TGTGCCAGCAGTTTATCGGGGGGGGGCTATGGCTACACCTTC

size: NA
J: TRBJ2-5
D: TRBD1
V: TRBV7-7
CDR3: CASSPQGAGGETQYF
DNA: TGTGCTAGCAGCCCCCAGGGGGCTGGGGGAGAGACCCAGTACTTC

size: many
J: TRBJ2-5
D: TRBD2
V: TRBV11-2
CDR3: CASSLLAGGSPYQETQYF
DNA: TGTGCCAGCAGCTTATTAGCGGGAGGGAGTCCGTACCAAGAGACCCAGTACTTC

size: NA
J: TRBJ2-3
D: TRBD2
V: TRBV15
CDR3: CATSRDLTSARTDTQYF
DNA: TGTGCCACCAGCAGAGATCTGACTAGCGCCCGCACAGATACGCAGTATTTT

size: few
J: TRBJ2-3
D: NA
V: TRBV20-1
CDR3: CSAREGAGPTDTQYF
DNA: TGCAGTGCTAGAGAGGGGGCCGGTCCCACAGATACGCAGTATTTT

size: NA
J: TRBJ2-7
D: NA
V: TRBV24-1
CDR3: CATSDLLEDEQYF
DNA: TGTGCCACCAGTGATTTGTTGGAGGACGAGCAGTACTTC

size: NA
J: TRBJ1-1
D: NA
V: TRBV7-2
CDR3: CASSLSTGLTEAFF
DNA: TGTGCTAGCAGCTTGTCGACAGGACTCACTGAAGCTTTCTTT

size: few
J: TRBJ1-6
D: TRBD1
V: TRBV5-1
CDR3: CASSLSGTGGPPLHF
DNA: TGCGCCAGCAGCTTGTCCGGGACAGGCGGGCCACCCCTCCACTTT

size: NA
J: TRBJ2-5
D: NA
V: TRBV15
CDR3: CATSVRLQETQYF
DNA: TGTGCCACCAGCGTTCGGCTCCAAGAGACCCAGTACTTC

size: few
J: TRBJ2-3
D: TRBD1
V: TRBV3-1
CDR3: CASSQGTGGDTQYF
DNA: TGTGCCAGCAGCCAAGGGACAGGGGGGGATACGCAGTATTTT

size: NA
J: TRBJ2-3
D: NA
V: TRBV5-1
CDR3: CASSYRSSTDTQYF
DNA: TGCGCCAGCAGCTATCGTAGTAGCACAGATACGCAGTATTTT

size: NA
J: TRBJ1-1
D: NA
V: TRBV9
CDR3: CASSVDGRLNTEAFF
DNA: TGTGCCAGCAGCGTAGACGGGCGGTTGAACACTGAAGCTTTCTTT

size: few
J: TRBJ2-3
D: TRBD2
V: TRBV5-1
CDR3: CASTRRGASGSVTDTQYF
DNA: TGCGCCAGCACCCGGCGAGGGGCTAGCGGGAGTGTGACAGATACGCAGTATTTT

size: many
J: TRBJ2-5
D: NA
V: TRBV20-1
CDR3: CSAGVETQYF
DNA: TGCAGTGCAGGGGTAGAGACCCAGTACTTC

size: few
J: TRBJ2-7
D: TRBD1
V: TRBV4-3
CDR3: CASSHGRGREQYF
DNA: TGCGCCAGCAGCCATGGCAGGGGGCGCGAGCAGTACTTC

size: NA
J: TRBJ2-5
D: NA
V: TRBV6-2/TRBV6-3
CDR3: CASRILRGQETQYF
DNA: TGTGCCAGCAGAATCCTGCGGGGCCAAGAGACCCAGTACTTC

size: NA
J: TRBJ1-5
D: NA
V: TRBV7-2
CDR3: CASSLIRATNQPQHF
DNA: TGTGCCAGCAGCCTAATACGGGCTACCAATCAGCCCCAGCATTTT

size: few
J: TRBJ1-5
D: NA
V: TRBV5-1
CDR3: CASSPGLNSNQPQHF
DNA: TGCGCCAGCAGCCCCGGACTGAATAGCAATCAGCCCCAGCATTTT

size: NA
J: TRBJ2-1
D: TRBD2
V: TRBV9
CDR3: CASSVGLAGEVEFF
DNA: TGTGCCAGCAGCGTAGGACTAGCGGGAGAGGTAGAGTTCTTC

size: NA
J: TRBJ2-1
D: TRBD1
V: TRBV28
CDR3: CASSLRSTGAIYNEQFF
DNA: TGTGCCAGCAGTTTAAGGTCTACAGGGGCGATCTACAATGAGCAGTTCTTC

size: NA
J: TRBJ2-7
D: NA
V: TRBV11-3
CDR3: CASSLASGRTLEQYF
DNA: TGTGCCAGCAGCTTAGCTAGTGGGAGGACCCTCGAGCAGTACTTC

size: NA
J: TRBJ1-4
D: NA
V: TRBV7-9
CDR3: CASSFVGELANEKLFF
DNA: TGTGCCAGCAGCTTCGTTGGGGAGCTGGCTAATGAAAAACTGTTTTTT

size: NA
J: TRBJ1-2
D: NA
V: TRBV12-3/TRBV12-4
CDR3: CASSPGQLLQGNYGYTF
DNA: TGTGCCAGCAGCCCCGGACAGCTCCTCCAGGGCAACTATGGCTACACCTTC

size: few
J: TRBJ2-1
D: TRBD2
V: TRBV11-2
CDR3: CASSLGLAGFDVSYNEQFF
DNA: TGTGCCAGCAGCTTAGGGCTAGCGGGATTCGATGTGTCCTACAATGAGCAGTTCTTC

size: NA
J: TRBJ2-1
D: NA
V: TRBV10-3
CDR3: CAISESGAASSYNEQFF
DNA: TGTGCCATCAGTGAGTCGGGGGCGGCCAGCTCCTACAATGAGCAGTTCTTC

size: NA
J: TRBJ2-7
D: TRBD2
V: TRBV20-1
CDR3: CSAGGTSGQGEQYF
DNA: TGCAGTGCTGGAGGGACTAGCGGGCAAGGGGAGCAGTACTTC

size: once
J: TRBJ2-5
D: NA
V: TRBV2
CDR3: CASSELRQPRQETQYF
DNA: TGTGCCAGCAGTGAATTGAGGCAGCCAAGACAAGAGACCCAGTACTTC

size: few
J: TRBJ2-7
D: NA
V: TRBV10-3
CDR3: CAISEPGTLQRGEQYF
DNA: TGTGCCATCAGTGAGCCTGGGACCCTCCAAAGGGGCGAGCAGTACTTC

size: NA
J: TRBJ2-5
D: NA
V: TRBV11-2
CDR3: CASSLDGAGAYLAETQYF
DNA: TGTGCCAGCAGCTTAGATGGGGCAGGGGCATACCTCGCAGAGACCCAGTACTTC

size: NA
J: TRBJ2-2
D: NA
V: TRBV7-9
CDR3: CASSRAGSSTGELFF
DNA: TGTGCCAGCAGCCGGGCAGGGTCGTCCACCGGGGAGCTGTTTTTT

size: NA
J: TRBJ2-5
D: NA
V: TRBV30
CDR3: CAWSVPGWQETQYF
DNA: TGTGCCTGGAGTGTACCCGGGTGGCAAGAGACCCAGTACTTC

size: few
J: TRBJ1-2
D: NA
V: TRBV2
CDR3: CASSGGQNYGYTF
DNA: TGTGCCAGCAGTGGAGGACAGAACTATGGCTACACCTTC

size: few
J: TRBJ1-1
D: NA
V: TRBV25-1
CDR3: CASSVGNTEAFF
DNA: TGTGCCAGCAGTGTCGGGAACACTGAAGCTTTCTTT

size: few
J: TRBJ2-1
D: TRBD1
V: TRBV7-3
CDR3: CASSLTQGAGNEQFF
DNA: TGTGCCAGCAGCTTAACTCAGGGGGCGGGGAATGAGCAGTTCTTC

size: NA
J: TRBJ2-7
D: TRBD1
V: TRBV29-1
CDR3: CSVMGQGFYEQYF
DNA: TGCAGCGTTATGGGACAGGGCTTCTACGAGCAGTACTTC

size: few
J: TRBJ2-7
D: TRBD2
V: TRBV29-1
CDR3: CSVEGGRAYEQYF
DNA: TGCAGCGTTGAAGGAGGGAGGGCCTACGAGCAGTACTTC

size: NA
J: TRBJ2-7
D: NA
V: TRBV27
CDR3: CASSPPRRQGRPYEQYF
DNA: TGTGCCAGCAGTCCCCCTCGGCGGCAGGGGCGACCCTACGAGCAGTACTTC

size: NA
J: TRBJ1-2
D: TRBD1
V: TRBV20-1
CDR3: CSARTDRAVSYGYTF
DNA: TGCAGTGCTAGGACCGACAGGGCGGTTAGCTATGGCTACACCTTC

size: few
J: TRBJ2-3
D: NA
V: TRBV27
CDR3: CASSPGGGLGDTQYF
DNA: TGTGCCAGCAGCCCTGGGGGGGGCTTGGGAGATACGCAGTATTTT